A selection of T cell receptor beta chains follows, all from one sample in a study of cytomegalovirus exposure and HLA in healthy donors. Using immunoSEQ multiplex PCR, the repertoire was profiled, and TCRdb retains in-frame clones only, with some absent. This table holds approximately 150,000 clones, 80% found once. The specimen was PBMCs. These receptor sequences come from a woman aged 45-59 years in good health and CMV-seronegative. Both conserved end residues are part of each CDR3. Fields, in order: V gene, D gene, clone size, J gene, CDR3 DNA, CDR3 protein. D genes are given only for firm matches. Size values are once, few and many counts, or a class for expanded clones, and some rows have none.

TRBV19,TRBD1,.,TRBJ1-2,TGTGCCAGTAGGATAATGGACAGGGCATGGGGCTACACCTTC,CASRIMDRAWGYTF
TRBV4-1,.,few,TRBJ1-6,TGCGCCAGCAGCCAAGACCCGTCTTATTCACCCCTCCACTTT,CASSQDPSYSPLHF
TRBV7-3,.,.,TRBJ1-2,TGTGCCAGCAGCCCGCCCCTAGGGGCTGGCTATGGCTACACCTTC,CASSPPLGAGYGYTF
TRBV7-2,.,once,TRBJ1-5,TGTGCCAGCAGCTTGGCGGGGAGGGGTAGTAATCAGCCCCAGCATTTT,CASSLAGRGSNQPQHF
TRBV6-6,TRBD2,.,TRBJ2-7,TGTGCCAGCGGGAGGGATGAGACAGCGGTCTACGAGCAGTACTTC,CASGRDETAVYEQYF
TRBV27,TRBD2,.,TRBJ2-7,TGTGCCAGCAGTACCACTAGCGGGGGGGCCGGCGTGTACGAGCAGTACTTC,CASSTTSGGAGVYEQYF
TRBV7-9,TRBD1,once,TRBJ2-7,TGTGCCAGCAGCCCGGGACAGGGGAGGTACGAGCAGTACTTC,CASSPGQGRYEQYF
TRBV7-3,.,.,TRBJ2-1,TGTGCCAGCAGCTACGGAGGTAAGGAGCAGTTCTTC,CASSYGGKEQFF
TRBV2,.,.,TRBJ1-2,TGTGCCAGCCTCAAGGGAGGACACTATGGCTACACCTTC,CASLKGGHYGYTF
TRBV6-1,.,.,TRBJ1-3,TGTGCCAGCAGGGGCGACAGAGTCTCTGGAAACACCATATATTTT,CASRGDRVSGNTIYF
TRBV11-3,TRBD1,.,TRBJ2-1,TGTGCCAGCAGCCCCGGGACAGGGGGTGACAATGAGCAGTTCTTC,CASSPGTGGDNEQFF
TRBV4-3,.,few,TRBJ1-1,TGCGCCAGCAGCCAGGTGGACAGGAACACTGAAGCTTTCTTT,CASSQVDRNTEAFF
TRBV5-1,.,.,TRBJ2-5,TGCGCCAGCAGCTTGGCCGCGGGAACACAAGAGACCCAGTACTTC,CASSLAAGTQETQYF
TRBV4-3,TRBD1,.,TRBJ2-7,TGCGCCAGCAGCCAAGAGAGACAGGGATCCTACGAGCGGTACTTC,CASSQERQGSYERYF
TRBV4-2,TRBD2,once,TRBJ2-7,TGTGCCAGCAGCCAGCTTACCGGGACTAGCGTCTACGAGCAGTACTTC,CASSQLTGTSVYEQYF
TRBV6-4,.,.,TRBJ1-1,TGTGCCAGCAGTGAAGCGGGGGGGAACACTGAAGCTTTCTTT,CASSEAGGNTEAFF
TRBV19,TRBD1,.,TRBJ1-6,TGTGCCACCCGCGGGGGGACAGGGGGCTCTTCTAATCCTAATTCACCCCTCCACTTT,CATRGGTGGSSNPNSPLHF
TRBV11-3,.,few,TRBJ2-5,TGTGCCAGCAGCTTAGAGCAGGAAGAGACCCAGTACTTC,CASSLEQEETQYF
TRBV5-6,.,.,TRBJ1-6,TGTGCCAGCAGCCGTCCGGACAGAGGGAATTCACCCCTCCACTTT,CASSRPDRGNSPLHF
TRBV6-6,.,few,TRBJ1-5,TGTGCCAGCAGTTCTCGACAGGCGGATCGACAGCCCCAGCATTTT,CASSSRQADRQPQHF
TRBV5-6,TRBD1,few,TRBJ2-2,TGTGCCAGCAGCTTCGCGACAGGGGCTTCCGGGGAGCTGTTTTTT,CASSFATGASGELFF
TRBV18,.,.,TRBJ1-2,TGTGCCAGCTCACCTGCCTTGGTGAGGTATGGCTACACCTTC,CASSPALVRYGYTF
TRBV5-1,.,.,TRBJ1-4,TGCGCCAGCAGCGAGACAACAACTAATGAAAAACTGTTTTTT,CASSETTTNEKLFF
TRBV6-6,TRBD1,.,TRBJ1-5,TGTGCCAGCAGTTACTCCCAGGGGGCGCGGAATCAGCCCCAGCATTTT,CASSYSQGARNQPQHF
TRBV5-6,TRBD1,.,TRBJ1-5,TGTGCCAGCAGCTCCGGGACAGGGAATCAGCCCCAGCATTTT,CASSSGTGNQPQHF
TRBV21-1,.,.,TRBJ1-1,TGTGCCAGCAGCAAAGGGGGGACAGCATCACGAGAAACTGAAGCTTTCTTT,CASSKGGTASRETEAFF